The present TCR beta chain was sequenced within a study of blood T cells in healthy people across ages. Alongside a J-beta primer mix, a sample-barcoded 5' primer served in a second PCR lasting roughly 7 to 11 cycles. TCRdb re-called the 5' RACE reads with MiXCR, one entry per CDR3 protein. The profile covers 1.5 million to 2 million distinct CDR3 sequences, with roughly 27% appearing a single time and about 7.7% taken by the ten largest. Whenever a sample was processed, at least 6 million PBMCs were isolated. CDR1 and CDR2 (germline): SQVTM, ANQGSEA. The CDR3 consists of 15 residues. Concerning this clonotype itself: One end of the junction is discordant with germline, which a read error may explain.

This chain joins TRBV29-1 and TRBJ1-2; 10 bases fit TRBD1. This receptor was taken from a woman aged 25-40 years in good health. The sequencing input was blood. As DNA, the CDR3 is TGCAACGTTGGGGGACAGGGGTCTTATAACTATGACTACACCTTC. It yields the protein CNVGGQGSYNYDYTF.